This T cell receptor beta chain originates from a study of CD8+ T cells in alopecia areata. General observations from the study: Among the cells sequenced in scalp samples are also the resident alphabeta T cells of normal skin.

cDNA reverse transcribed from extracted RNA served as the sequencing template. Assay: immunoSEQ multiplex PCR; the TCRdb copy retains only in-frame clones and omits some. The sample has some 150,000 clones, about 56% seen once. Points on this clone: Its antigen is undetermined.

V lost 0 bases to trimming and J lost 0 bases, with 10 bases between them. This CDR3 has 16 amino acids. Germline V lookup: CDR1 MGHDK, CDR2 SYGVNS. Treatment defined: oral pan-JAK inhibitor, 5-10 mg twice daily. Sorting separated CD4+ and CD8+ T cells out of PBMCs. This chain connects TRBV25-1 to TRBJ2-3; weak D call: TRBD1 (5 bases). Sequenced material: CD8+ T cells sorted from blood, taken at week 4, from a patient treated with tofacitinib. This clonotype was obtained from a human donor with alopecia areata. The CDR3 coding sequence is TGTGCCAGCAGTGAATACGACAGCCTCAGCACAGATACGCAGTATTTT. Translating gives CASSEYDSLSTDTQYF. The full variable domain, its missing parts supplied by reference TRBV25-1 and TRBJ2-3, is EADIYQTPRYLVIGTGKKITLECSQTMGHDKMYWYQQDPGMELHLIHYSYGVNSTEKGDLSSESTVSRIRTEHFPLTLESARPSHTSQYLCASSEYDSLSTDTQYFGPGTRLTVL.